Shown below are 28 T cell receptor beta chains from a single sample sequenced in a study of spatial heterogeneity in lung cancer. TCRdb ran MiXCR on the 5' RACE reads and lists one entry per CDR3 protein. The table lists roughly 9,800 distinct CDR3 sequences, approximately 6.1% of them singletons. Described time point: sample taken at primary tumor resection. The sequencing here drew on normal lung tissue next to the tumor, taken at surgery. These receptors all come from a male donor with early-stage non-small cell lung cancer.

V and J are TRBV20-1 and TRBJ2-3; 12 bases map to TRBD2. The ends lost 8 bases at V and 0 bases at J; junction bases unmatched: 9. Germline CDR1 is DFQATT and CDR2 is SNEGSKA (reference sequence). This CDR3 is 16 amino acids long. The CDR3 here is CSTERTSGTSTDTQYF. The DNA for the CDR3 is TGCAGTACGGAAAGGACTAGCGGGACTAGCACAGATACGCAGTATTTT.

This clonotype was detected many times. CDR3 protein: CASSPDPASDTQYF. In DNA, the CDR3 is TGTGCCAGCAGCCCGGACCCTGCTTCCGATACGCAGTATTTT. This chain uses TRBV7-2 with TRBJ2-3; D is unclear. The CDR3 extends over 14 amino acids. V dropped 5 bases and J dropped 6 bases, with 15 bases sitting between them. Germline loops: CDR1 SGHTA, CDR2 FQGNSA.

This clonotype appeared many times. The chain has TRBV7-3 and TRBJ2-2, with 9 bases identical to TRBD2. V lost 4 bases to trimming and J lost 4 bases; unmatched junction nucleotides: 10. The CDR3 loop spans 17 amino acids. Germline CDR1 reads SGHTA; CDR2 reads FQGTGA. The CDR3 coding sequence is TGTGCCAGCAGCTACTCCTCGTCTAGCGGGACCACCGGGGAGCTGTTTTTT. This encodes CASSYSSSSGTTGELFF.

In this sample, this clonotype turned up many times. The chain couples TRBV27 to TRBJ2-1; D remains ambiguous. The CDR3 runs 13 residues. Germline values: CDR1 MNHEY, CDR2 SMNVEV (reference sequence). V dropped 7 bases and J dropped 8 bases, with 15 bases sitting between them. DNA for the CDR3: TGTGCCAGCATACTCACTGGTACGGATGAGCAGTTCTTC. Translating it yields CASILTGTDEQFF.

In its sample, this clonotype was seen many times. This chain links TRBV7-2 with TRBJ2-1; tentative D call: TRBD1 (6 bases). Germline assignment: CDR1 SGHTA and CDR2 FQGNSA. This CDR3 has 12 amino acids. V was cut by 6 bases and J by 9 bases, with 12 bases left in between. The CDR3 protein is CASRPTGSEQFF. The CDR3 DNA reads TGTGCCAGCAGACCTACAGGGAGTGAGCAGTTCTTC.

This clonotype came up many times. The genes are TRBV6-2 or TRBV6-3 and TRBJ2-1; perhaps TRBD1 as D (6 bases). With 4 bases removed from V and 9 bases from J, the gap between germline ends came to 10 bases. CDR3 size: 12 residues. Germline V CDR1 and CDR2: MNHEY, SVGEGT. The CDR3 here is CASSSGVGEQFF. Here the CDR3 DNA reads TGTGCCAGCAGTTCAGGGGTAGGTGAGCAGTTCTTC.

This clonotype qualifies as medium-sized. The rearrangement joins TRBV29-1 to TRBJ1-1; D is unresolved. The germline V gene has CDR1 SQVTM and CDR2 ANQGSEA. This CDR3 spans 12 amino acids. V lost 4 bases and J lost 5, with 11 bases in between. CDR3 amino acids: CSVVPYATEAFF. For the CDR3, the DNA is TGCAGCGTTGTTCCGTACGCTACTGAAGCTTTCTTT.

This clonotype showed up many times. The chain is built from TRBV28 and TRBJ1-2; D not resolved. Germline V lookup: CDR1 MDHEN, CDR2 SYDVKM. The CDR3 has 13 amino acids. V lost 2 bases and J 2 bases, leaving 6 bases between the germline ends. The CDR3 region is CASSLGGNYGYTF. DNA of the CDR3: TGTGCCAGCAGTTTAGGCGGGAACTATGGCTACACCTTC.

This clonotype showed up many times. The genes are TRBV14 and TRBJ2-3; perhaps TRBD1 as D (6 bases). Trimming removed 4 bases at V and 5 bases at J, with 13 bases between. The CDR3 has 14 amino acids. Germline V gene data show CDR1 as SGHDN and CDR2 as FVKESK. As DNA, the CDR3 is TGTGCCAGCAGCCTTAGACAGGTTCAAGATACGCAGTATTTT. Its translation: CASSLRQVQDTQYF. Combining the CDR3 with reference TRBV14 and TRBJ2-3 gives the whole variable domain EAGVTQFPSHSVIEKGQTVTLRCDPISGHDNLYWYRRVMGKEIKFLLHFVKESKQDESGMPNNRFLAERTGGTYSTLKVQPAELEDSGVYFCASSLRQVQDTQYFGPGTRLTVL.

This clonotype was observed at least ten times. The gene calls are TRBV5-1 and TRBJ2-7; 9 bases are a match to TRBD1. Unmatched junction bases numbered 8, after V lost 4 bases and J lost 6 bases. CDR1 and CDR2 (germline): SGHRS, YFSETQ. CDR3 length equals 14 residues. The CDR3 DNA is TGCGCCAGCAGCCCACGGACAGGGGAAAGCGAGCAGTACTTC. Encoded protein: CASSPRTGESEQYF.

In its sample, this clonotype was seen a few times. The chain has TRBV12-3 or TRBV12-4 and TRBJ1-4; D unclear. V lost 6 bases and J 3 bases, leaving 14 bases between the germline ends. This CDR3 is built from 15 residues. CDR3 in amino acids: CASSRPAASNEKLFF. CDR3 in DNA: TGTGCCAGCAGCCGGCCTGCTGCATCTAATGAAAAACTGTTTTTT.

Details on this clonotype: Just one base apart from a much larger clone, this may be a read error. This sequence joins TRBV5-1 and TRBJ1-2; tentatively, D is TRBD1 (5 bases). Trimming took 4 bases from V and 8 from J, leaving 18 bases between them. Germline V gene sequence: CDR1 SGHRS, CDR2 YFSETQ. The CDR3 loop spans 14 amino acids. The CDR3 reads CASSPWGGPKGYTF. Written as DNA, the CDR3 is TGCGCCAGCAGCCCGTGGGGCGGCCCCAAAGGCTACACCTTC. The complete variable domain, with remaining parts taken from reference TRBV5-1 and TRBJ1-2, reads KAGVTQTPRYLIKTRGQQVTLSCSPISGHRSVSWYQQTPGQGLQFLFEYFSETQRNKGNFPGRFSGRQFSNSRSEMNVSTLELGDSALYLCASSPWGGPKGYTFGSGTRLTVV.

This clonotype has a count of ten or more. The genes are TRBV18 and TRBJ1-6; 8 positions agree with TRBD1. Germline V gives CDR1 KGHSH, CDR2 LQKENI. Losses at the gene ends were 2 bases for V and 7 bases for J; bases not matched to a gene: 7. This CDR3 contains 16 residues. CDR3 region: CASSPTGDRRNSPLHF. The CDR3, as DNA: TGTGCCAGCTCACCAACTGGGGACAGGAGGAATTCACCCCTCCACTTT. The full variable domain, with the rest looked up from reference TRBV18 and TRBJ1-6, is NAGVMQNPRHLVRRRGQEARLRCSPMKGHSHVYWYRQLPEEGLKFMVYLQKENIIDESGMPKERFSAEFPKEGPSILRIQQVVRGDSAAYFCASSPTGDRRNSPLHFGNGTRLTVT.

There are many counts of this clonotype. This chain's CDR3 is CSATPSGGAYNEQFF. The CDR3 nucleotides are TGCAGTGCTACCCCTAGCGGGGGGGCCTACAATGAGCAGTTCTTC. The chain links TRBV20-1 to TRBJ2-1, with 12 nucleotides matching TRBD2. The CDR3 has 15 amino acids. Trimming took 4 bases from V and 2 from J; bases not matched to a gene: 3. Germline loops: CDR1 DFQATT, CDR2 SNEGSKA (reference sequence).

This clonotype has a count of ten or more. The chain carries TRBV20-1 and TRBJ2-7, with 7 bases that match TRBD1. This CDR3 region has 14 residues. Germline CDR1 DFQATT, CDR2 SNEGSKA (reference sequence). J lost 3 bases, V lost 4 bases, and 9 bases had no gene match. CDR3 protein: CSATESGQNYEQYF. CDR3 nucleotides: TGCAGTGCTACGGAATCGGGACAGAACTACGAGCAGTACTTC.

This clonotype was counted ten times or more. The chain employs TRBV12-3 or TRBV12-4 and TRBJ1-6; maybe TRBD1 (5 bases). CDR3 size: 13 residues. V lost 8 bases, J lost 9 bases, and 14 bases lay in between. The CDR3 nucleotides are TGTGCCAGCCGCGACGGGGGAGGTTCACCCCTCCACTTT. It codes for CASRDGGGSPLHF.

This clonotype was observed many times. V gene TRBV14 combines with J gene TRBJ2-3; weak D call: TRBD2 (5 bases). The CDR3 is made up of 16 amino acids. V lost 4 bases to trimming and J lost 4 bases, with 18 bases between them. Per germline, CDR1 SGHDN and CDR2 FVKESK. The CDR3 protein is CASSPTIVAASDTQYF. The CDR3 coding sequence is TGTGCCAGCAGCCCGACTATTGTCGCCGCCTCAGATACGCAGTATTTT.

The table lists this clonotype with many counts. The rearrangement links TRBV29-1 to TRBJ2-7, with D tentatively TRBD2 (6 bases). Per germline, CDR1 SQVTM and CDR2 ANQGSEA. The CDR3 is 13 residues long. V gave up 2 bases and J gave up 3 bases, with 11 bases separating them. The DNA of the CDR3 is TGCAGCGTTGAAAAAGCGGGTGACTACGAGCAGTACTTC. It encodes CSVEKAGDYEQYF.

This clonotype showed up many times. J is TRBJ2-7 and V is TRBV18; D gene uncertain. The CDR3 runs 13 residues. The V and J ends lost 3 bases and 1 base respectively, with 7 bases between them. CDR1 KGHSH and CDR2 LQKENI come from the germline V gene. The CDR3, as DNA: TGTGCCAGCTCACCGACGCCTTCCTACGAGCAGTACTTC. Protein: CASSPTPSYEQYF.

This clonotype was counted ten times or more. V and J are TRBV11-2 and TRBJ2-1; no clear D. This CDR3 contains 14 residues. V lost 1 base to trimming and J lost 6 bases, with 10 bases between them. Germline V gene lookup returns CDR1 SGHAT and CDR2 FQNNGV. The CDR3: CASSLAGSLNEQFF. The DNA for the CDR3 is TGTGCCAGCAGCTTAGCGGGTTCCCTCAATGAGCAGTTCTTC.

Many counts were recorded for this clonotype. The chain employs TRBV4-3 and TRBJ2-3; 13 positions agree with TRBD2. Per the germline V gene, CDR1 is LGHNA and CDR2 is YSLEER. The CDR3 spans 16 residues. V trimming: 0 bases; J trimming: 7 bases; junction bases outside the gene matches: 4. CDR3 in amino acids: CASSQEGLAGSYTQYF. DNA for the CDR3: TGCGCCAGCAGCCAAGAGGGACTAGCGGGGAGCTATACGCAGTATTTT.

This clonotype was seen at least ten times. This sequence joins TRBV7-2 and TRBJ2-2; TRBD1 matches at 9 bases. The germline gives CDR1 SGHTA, CDR2 FQGNSA. With 5 bases clipped from V and 3 bases from J, the junction kept 1 base outside the gene matches. The CDR3 consists of 14 residues. The CDR3: CASSRTGDTGELFF. In DNA, the CDR3 is TGTGCCAGCAGCCGGACAGGGGACACCGGGGAGCTGTTTTTT. The full variable domain, its missing parts supplied by reference TRBV7-2 and TRBJ2-2, is GAGVSQSPSNKVTEKGKDVELRCDPISGHTALYWYRQSLGQGLEFLIYFQGNSAPDKSGLPSDRFSAERTGGSVSTLTIQRTQQEDSAVYLCASSRTGDTGELFFGEGSRLTVL.

In this sample, this clonotype turned up many times. This chain connects TRBV7-2 to TRBJ2-7; perhaps TRBD2 as D (6 bases). Between the trimmed V and J ends, which lost 1 base and 0 bases, there was a span of 10 bases. The CDR3 totals 15 residues. CDR1 and CDR2 (germline): SGHTA, FQGNSA. CDR3 sequence reads: CASSLGPAGSYEQYF. As DNA, the CDR3 is TGTGCCAGCAGCTTAGGCCCAGCGGGCTCCTACGAGCAGTACTTC. Supplemented by reference TRBV7-2 and TRBJ2-7, the full variable domain reads GAGVSQSPSNKVTEKGKDVELRCDPISGHTALYWYRQSLGQGLEFLIYFQGNSAPDKSGLPSDRFSAERTGGSVSTLTIQRTQQEDSAVYLCASSLGPAGSYEQYFGPGTRLTVT.

This clonotype was detected many times. This rearrangement joins TRBV5-6 to TRBJ2-5, with D uncertain. V shed 2 bases and J shed 3 bases, with 11 bases lying between them. Germline V gene sequence: CDR1 SGHDT, CDR2 YYEEEE. CDR3 length: 14 residues. CDR3 in DNA: TGTGCCAGCAGCTTTGATATGAGAAAAGAGACCCAGTACTTC. It encodes CASSFDMRKETQYF.

This sequence joins TRBV5-4 and TRBJ2-2, with 9 positions matching TRBD1. This CDR3 region has 14 residues. Trimming took 3 bases from V and 7 from J; bases not matched to a gene: 4. Germline CDR1 SGHNT, CDR2 YYREEE (reference sequence). The chain's CDR3 is CASSSTGGYGELFF. Written as DNA, the CDR3 is TGTGCCAGCAGCTCGACAGGGGGGTACGGGGAGCTGTTTTTT.

This clonotype was seen ten or more times. V is TRBV4-2 and J is TRBJ2-7; 9 nucleotides match TRBD2. The V gene end was trimmed by 1 base and the J gene end by 7 bases; junction bases not matched to a gene: 11. The CDR3 runs to 16 residues. Germline loops: CDR1 LGHNA, CDR2 YNFKEQ. CDR3 coding DNA: TGTGCCAGCAGCCAAGGGATCGCGGGAGGGCCAAGAGAGCAGTACTTC. This sequence encodes CASSQGIAGGPREQYF.

This clonotype showed up just once. This chain connects TRBV29-1 to TRBJ2-5, with TRBD1 matching 7 bases. The CDR3 extends over 13 amino acids. V was clipped by 6 bases and J by 4 bases; unmatched bases: 8. Germline assignment: CDR1 SQVTM and CDR2 ANQGSEA. The CDR3 bases are TGCAGCGTCGCAACCGCAGGGGGAGAGACCCAGTACTTC. Its protein product is CSVATAGGETQYF. Full variable domain (missing parts from reference TRBV29-1 and TRBJ2-5): SAVISQKPSRDICQRGTSLTIQCQVDSQVTMMFWYRQQPGQSLTLIATANQGSEATYESGFVIDKFPISRPNLTFSTLTVSNMSPEDSSIYLCSVATAGGETQYFGPGTRLLVL.

This clonotype was observed at least ten times. The rearrangement joins TRBV7-8 to TRBJ1-1; TRBD1 aligns across 10 bases. Per germline, CDR1 SGHVS and CDR2 FQNEAQ. The V gene end was trimmed by 5 bases and the J gene end by 0 bases; junction bases not matched to a gene: 12. The CDR3 is 18 residues long. CDR3 nucleotides: TGTGCCAGCAGCAATGGACAGGGGGGGAGCGTGGTGAACACTGAAGCTTTCTTT. It encodes CASSNGQGGSVVNTEAFF.